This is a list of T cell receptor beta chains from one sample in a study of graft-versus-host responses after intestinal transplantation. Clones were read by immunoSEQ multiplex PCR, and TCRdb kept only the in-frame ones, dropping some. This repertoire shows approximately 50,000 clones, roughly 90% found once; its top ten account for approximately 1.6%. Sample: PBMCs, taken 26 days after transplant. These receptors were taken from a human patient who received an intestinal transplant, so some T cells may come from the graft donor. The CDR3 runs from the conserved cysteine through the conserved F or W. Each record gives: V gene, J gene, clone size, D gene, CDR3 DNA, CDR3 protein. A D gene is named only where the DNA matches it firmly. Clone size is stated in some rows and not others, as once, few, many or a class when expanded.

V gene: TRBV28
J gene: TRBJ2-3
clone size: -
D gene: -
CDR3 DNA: TGTGCCAGCAGTACATCCAGGGCCTTCTACACAGATACGCAGTATTTT
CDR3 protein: CASSTSRAFYTDTQYF

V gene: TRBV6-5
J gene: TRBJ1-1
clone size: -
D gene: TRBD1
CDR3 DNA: TGTGCCAGCAGTTACTCGACAGGGACCGCTGAAGCTTTCTTT
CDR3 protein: CASSYSTGTAEAFF

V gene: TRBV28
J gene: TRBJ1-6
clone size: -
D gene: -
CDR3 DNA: TGTGCCAGCAGTTATCCGGGCCGCGGGAATTCACCCCTCCACTTT
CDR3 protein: CASSYPGRGNSPLHF

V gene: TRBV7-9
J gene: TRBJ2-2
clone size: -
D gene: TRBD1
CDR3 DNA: TGTGCCAGCAGCTTGACAGGGGGCACCGGGGAGCTGTTTTTT
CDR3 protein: CASSLTGGTGELFF

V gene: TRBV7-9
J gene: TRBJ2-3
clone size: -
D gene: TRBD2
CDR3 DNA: TGTGCCAGCATCCTTGGGGGACTAGCGGGGCCCACAGATACGCAGTATTTT
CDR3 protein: CASILGGLAGPTDTQYF

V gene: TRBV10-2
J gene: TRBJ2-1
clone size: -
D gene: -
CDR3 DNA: TGCGCCAGCAGTTGGACAGTCGGGGAAGGCGATGAGCAGTTCTTC
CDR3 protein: CASSWTVGEGDEQFF

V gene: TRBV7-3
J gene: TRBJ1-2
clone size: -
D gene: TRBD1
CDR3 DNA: TGTGCCAGCAGCCCTACAGGGGCACATGGCTACACCTTC
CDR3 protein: CASSPTGAHGYTF

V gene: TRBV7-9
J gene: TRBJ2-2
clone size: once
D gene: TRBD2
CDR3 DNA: TGTGCCGCCCTAACTAGCGGGGGCTCGAACACCGGGGAGCTGTTTTTT
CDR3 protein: CAALTSGGSNTGELFF

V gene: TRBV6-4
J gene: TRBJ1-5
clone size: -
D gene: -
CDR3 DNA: TGTGCCAGCAGGCCGTGCAGGACAGTTCCCAATCAGCCCCAGCATTTT
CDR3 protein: CASRPCRTVPNQPQHF

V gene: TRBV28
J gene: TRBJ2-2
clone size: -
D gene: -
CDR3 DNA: TGTGCCAGCGGGGAGCGGCAGGGGACCGGGGAGCTGTTTTTT
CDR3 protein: CASGERQGTGELFF

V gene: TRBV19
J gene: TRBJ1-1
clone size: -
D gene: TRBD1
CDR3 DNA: TGTGCCAGTAGTACCAGGGACAGGGGTGGATCAGAAGCTTTCTTT
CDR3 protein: CASSTRDRGGSEAFF

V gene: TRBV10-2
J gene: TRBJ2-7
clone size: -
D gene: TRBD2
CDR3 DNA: TGCGCCAGCAGTGATCCCCGGACTAGCGGTTACTACGAGCAGTACTTC
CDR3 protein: CASSDPRTSGYYEQYF

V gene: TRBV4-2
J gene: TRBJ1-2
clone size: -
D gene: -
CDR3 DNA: TGTGCCAGCAGCCTCGGGGGAGGTATCGACTATGGCTACACCTTC
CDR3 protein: CASSLGGGIDYGYTF

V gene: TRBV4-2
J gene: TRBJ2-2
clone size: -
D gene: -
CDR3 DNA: TGTGCCAGCAGCCGGTTTGCGCAGGGATCAAAGGACACCGGGGAGCTGTTTTTT
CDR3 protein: CASSRFAQGSKDTGELFF

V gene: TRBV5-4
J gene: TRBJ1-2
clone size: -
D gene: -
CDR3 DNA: TGTGCCAGCAGCCAACTTACAGGGTTAAACACCTTC
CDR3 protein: CASSQLTGLNTF

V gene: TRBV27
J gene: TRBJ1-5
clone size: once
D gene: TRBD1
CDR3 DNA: TGTGCCAGCAGCCCCCGACAGGGGCCGGGGCGCAATCAGCCCCAGCATTTT
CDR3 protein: CASSPRQGPGRNQPQHF

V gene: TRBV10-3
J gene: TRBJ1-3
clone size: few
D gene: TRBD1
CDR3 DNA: TGTGCCATCAGTGAGTTCGGGACAGGGGCTGGAAACACCATATATTTT
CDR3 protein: CAISEFGTGAGNTIYF